Following are 12 T cell receptor beta chains from one sample sequenced in a study of blood T cell repertoires in COVID-19 (dated by TCRdb to 2020 to 2021). Library creation used the immunoSEQ multiplex PCR assay. What TCRdb holds here is the immuneACCESS table cut down to in-frame rearrangements. Part of the clones is not present; checked against another copy, under half of the missing clones reflect an unresolved V gene, and the others are unexplained. The sample records around 300,000 clones, 70% to 90% of which are singletons. Around 1.6% of the sample goes to the ten largest clones. Material: peripheral blood. Source of these receptors: a woman under 40 with COVID-19, enrolled during active disease.

V and J are TRBV5-1 and TRBJ2-3; no definite D call. Trimming left V 4 bases short and J 5 bases short, with 14 bases between. The germline CDR1 and CDR2 sequences are SGHRS and YFSETQ. This CDR3 region has 14 residues. The CDR3 spells CASSLAGFVDTQYF. For the CDR3, the DNA is TGCGCCAGCAGCCTCGCCGGGTTTGTAGATACGCAGTATTTT.

CDR3 region: CASAGEGGNSPLHF. CDR3 coding DNA: TGTGCCAGCGCTGGGGAGGGGGGAAATTCACCCCTCCACTTT. The chain joins TRBV28 to TRBJ1-6; D is perhaps TRBD1 (6 bases). The CDR3 is 14 amino acids. V lost 8 bases and J 7 bases, leaving 15 bases between the germline ends. Germline V gene sequence: CDR1 MDHEN, CDR2 SYDVKM.

The gene calls are TRBV30 and TRBJ2-7, with D possibly TRBD2 on 6 matching bases. The ends were cut back, 0 bases at V and 0 bases at J, with 9 bases in the middle. Germline V gene sequence: CDR1 GTSNPN, CDR2 SVGIG (reference sequence). The CDR3 is 14 residues long. This CDR3 reads CAWSVGGGSYEQYF. CDR3 sequence (DNA): TGTGCCTGGAGTGTCGGGGGAGGCTCCTACGAGCAGTACTTC.

This sequence joins TRBV5-5 and TRBJ2-1, with D unclear. The CDR3 has 12 residues. Trimming shortened V by 0 bases and J by 9 bases, and 7 bases separated the two germline ends. Germline CDR1 SGHKS, CDR2 YYEKEE (reference sequence). This CDR3 reads CASSLGGLEQFF. In DNA form, the CDR3 reads TGTGCCAGCAGCTTGGGAGGTCTTGAGCAGTTCTTC. Full variable domain (outside the CDR3, taken from reference TRBV5-5 and TRBJ2-1): DAGVTQSPTHLIKTRGQQVTLRCSPISGHKSVSWYQQVLGQGPQFIFQYYEKEERGRGNFPDRFSARQFPNYSSELNVNALLLGDSALYLCASSLGGLEQFFGPGTRLTVL.

The rearrangement uses TRBV5-1 and TRBJ1-4, with a tentative D call TRBD1 (5 bases). The CDR3 consists of 15 residues. CDR1 SGHRS and CDR2 YFSETQ come from the germline V gene. The ends were cut back, 3 bases at V and 4 bases at J, with 13 bases in the middle. The CDR3, as DNA: TGCGCCAGCAGCTCATCAGGGCGGATTAATGAAAAACTGTTTTTT. Translating gives CASSSSGRINEKLFF.

This chain joins TRBV6-5 and TRBJ1-5; 9 bases line up with TRBD1. The CDR3 totals 14 residues. The germline CDR1 and CDR2 sequences are MNHEY and SVGAGI. The V segment lost 7 bases and the J segment 3 bases; nucleotides outside the gene matches: 4. CDR3 nucleotides: TGTGCCAGCAACGACAGGGGGTCCAATCAGCCCCAGCATTTT. It translates to CASNDRGSNQPQHF.

The V gene is TRBV6-5, the J gene TRBJ1-2, with 9 bases fitting TRBD1. The CDR3 covers 13 residues. V lost 6 bases, J lost 7 bases, and 6 bases stayed unmatched. Germline lookup yields CDR1 MNHEY and CDR2 SVGAGI. The CDR3 is CASRDRGISGYTF. CDR3 DNA sequence: TGTGCCAGCAGAGACAGGGGGATTTCTGGCTACACCTTC.

This clone occurred a few times. V usage is TRBV2 and J usage is TRBJ1-6, with a weak D call TRBD1 (6 bases). Germline CDR1 reads SNHLY; CDR2 reads FYNNEI. Trimming pared 1 base from V and 7 bases from J, leaving 11 bases between. The CDR3 has 15 amino acids. The CDR3 sequence is CASSEEQGRNSPLHF. The CDR3 DNA reads TGTGCCAGCAGTGAAGAACAGGGTCGGAATTCACCCCTCCACTTT.

V gene TRBV27 combines with J gene TRBJ2-1, with 11 positions matching TRBD2. The V segment lost 5 bases and the J segment 2 bases; nucleotides outside the gene matches: 2. CDR1 is MNHEY, CDR2 SMNVEV, per germline (reference sequence). The CDR3 has 15 residues. CDR3 in amino acids: CASSLAGGTYNEQFF. DNA of the CDR3: TGTGCCAGCAGTCTAGCGGGGGGAACCTACAATGAGCAGTTCTTC.

The CDR3 nucleotides are TGTGCCAGCAGCCTCCAGGGATCCCTACTTTCCTATGGCTACACCTTC. Encoded protein: CASSLQGSLLSYGYTF. V usage is TRBV27 and J usage is TRBJ1-2, with D perhaps matching TRBD1 (5 bases). V was trimmed by 6 bases and J by 4 bases, leaving 21 bases between them. Looked up from germline, CDR1 is MNHEY and CDR2 is SMNVEV (reference sequence). The CDR3 has 16 residues.

The chain recombines TRBV19 with TRBJ1-1; maybe TRBD1 (6 bases). Germline CDR1 is LNHDA and CDR2 is SQIVND (reference sequence). The CDR3 has 12 amino acids. The germline V and J ends were trimmed by 7 bases and 5 bases, with 11 bases remaining between them. CDR3 residues: CASKQGETEAFF. The CDR3 DNA reads as TGTGCCAGTAAACAGGGCGAGACTGAAGCTTTCTTT.

This clone was seen just once. DNA of the CDR3: TGTGCCAGCACCCAGGGGGGACACTCTGGAAACACCATATATTTT. This translates into CASTQGGHSGNTIYF. The chain combines TRBV11-2 with TRBJ1-3; 7 bases are shared with TRBD1. V lost 7 bases to trimming and J lost 0 bases; unmatched junction nucleotides: 6. Germline CDR1 is SGHAT and CDR2 is FQNNGV. The CDR3 runs 15 residues.